The 29 T cell receptor beta chains reported below all come from one sample, sequenced in a study of blood T cell repertoires in COVID-19. This table comes from immunoSEQ multiplex PCR, and its TCRdb copy is limited to in-frame clones, with some not included. The profile covers under 70,000 clones, with around 93% appearing a single time and around 7% taken by the ten largest. Sequencing was performed on peripheral blood. These receptor sequences come from a woman in her sixties with active or convalescent COVID-19.

The chain couples TRBV3-1 (or the pseudogene TRBV3-2) to TRBJ2-1; TRBD2 matches at 7 bases. The CDR3 runs to 15 residues. Germline V lookup: CDR1 LGHDT, CDR2 YNNKEL (reference sequence). Trimming cost V 0 bases and J 4 bases; bases outside gene matches: 3. CDR3 nucleotide sequence: TGTGCCAGCAGCCAAGAACGGGGGGTATACAATGAGCAGTTCTTC. Amino acid sequence: CASSQERGVYNEQFF.

This chain uses TRBV3-1 (or the pseudogene TRBV3-2) with TRBJ1-3; 9 nucleotides align to TRBD1. The CDR3 loop spans 15 amino acids. Germline V gene sequence: CDR1 LGHDT, CDR2 YNNKEL (reference sequence). V was pared by 4 bases and J by 4 bases, with 5 bases of the junction left unmatched. This chain's CDR3 is CASSRGDRAGNTIYF. In nucleotides, the CDR3 is TGTGCCAGCAGCCGCGGGGACAGGGCCGGAAACACCATATATTTT.

V and J are TRBV5-4 and TRBJ1-1; D may be TRBD1 (6 bases). Trimming cost V 4 bases and J 1 base, with 11 bases left between them. Germline V CDR1 and CDR2: SGHNT, YYREEE (reference sequence). CDR3 size: 14 residues. The CDR3 sequence: CASSLPTGNTEAFF. As DNA, the CDR3 is TGTGCCAGCAGCCTCCCGACAGGGAACACTGAAGCTTTCTTT.

This clone was counted between two and nine times. V usage is TRBV4-2 and J usage is TRBJ1-6; tentatively, D is TRBD1 (6 bases). Germline-derived CDR1 and CDR2 are LGHNA and YNFKEQ. There are 16 residues in the CDR3. V was pared by 0 bases and J by 5 bases, with 11 bases between. Here the CDR3 reads CASSQDPQGNNSPLHF. The CDR3 DNA reads as TGTGCCAGCAGCCAAGACCCGCAGGGGAATAATTCACCCCTCCACTTT.

This rearrangement joins TRBV6-5 to TRBJ2-3; 12 positions match TRBD2. The length of the CDR3 is 15 residues. Germline-derived CDR1 and CDR2 are MNHEY and SVGAGI. Germline trimming cut 2 bases from V and 3 bases from J; bases unmatched to any gene: 0. CDR3 sequence: CASSYGLAGTDTQYF. The CDR3 coding sequence is TGTGCCAGCAGTTACGGACTAGCGGGGACAGATACGCAGTATTTT.

The rearrangement uses TRBV19 and TRBJ1-1, with 12 bases lining up with TRBD1. V lost 4 bases, J lost 3 bases, and 12 bases stayed unmatched. CDR1 and CDR2 from the germline V gene are LNHDA and SQIVND (reference sequence). This CDR3 is 18 amino acids long. CDR3 DNA: TGTGCCAGTAGTAGGACACCCGGGACAGGGGGCGGTTACACTGAAGCTTTCTTT. Translated, it gives CASSRTPGTGGGYTEAFF.

The CDR3 reads CASSHWGDSNQPQHF. DNA for the CDR3: TGTGCCAGCAGCCATTGGGGGGACAGCAATCAGCCCCAGCATTTT. V and J are TRBV7-8 and TRBJ1-5; possibly TRBD1 for D (5 bases). Germline lookup yields CDR1 SGHVS and CDR2 FQNEAQ. The CDR3 totals 15 residues. Trimming took off 5 bases at V and 1 base at J, with 12 bases between the two ends.

The J gene is TRBJ2-2, the V gene TRBV9, with D possibly matching TRBD1 (5 bases). CDR3 length: 16 amino acids. V was trimmed by 0 bases and J by 0 bases, leaving 9 bases between them. Germline CDR1 is SGDLS and CDR2 is YYNGEE. The CDR3 nucleotides are TGTGCCAGCAGCGTAGAAGACAGACCGAACACCGGGGAGCTGTTTTTT. Its protein product is CASSVEDRPNTGELFF.

The chain carries TRBV4-1 and TRBJ1-5; a possible D gene is TRBD1 (6 bases). From germline, CDR1 is MGHRA and CDR2 YSYEKL. V was shortened by 4 bases and J by 0 bases, with 10 bases between the two germline ends. The CDR3 length is 15 residues. The CDR3, as DNA: TGCGCCAGCAGCCTAAACAGGGATAGCAATCAGCCCCAGCATTTT. Its protein product is CASSLNRDSNQPQHF.

V and J are TRBV18 and TRBJ1-2; 9 nucleotides match TRBD1. The CDR3 totals 14 residues. The germline V gene encodes CDR1 KGHSH and CDR2 LQKENI. The V segment lost 6 bases and the J segment 8 bases; nucleotides outside the gene matches: 10. The CDR3 spells CASSPAQGASGYTF. Written as DNA, the CDR3 is TGTGCCAGCTCGCCGGCACAGGGGGCGAGCGGCTACACCTTC. Together with reference TRBV18 and TRBJ1-2, the CDR3 gives the full variable domain: NAGVMQNPRHLVRRRGQEARLRCSPMKGHSHVYWYRQLPEEGLKFMVYLQKENIIDESGMPKERFSAEFPKEGPSILRIQQVVRGDSAAYFCASSPAQGASGYTFGSGTRLTVV.

The chain combines TRBV5-5 with TRBJ1-6; the match to TRBD1 covers 7 bases. With 8 bases clipped from V and 8 bases from J, the junction kept 10 bases outside the gene matches. The CDR3 is 14 amino acids. Per the germline V gene, CDR1 is SGHKS and CDR2 is YYEKEE (reference sequence). The CDR3 DNA follows: TGTGCCAGTACGAGGGACAGAACAGATTCACCCCTCCACTTT. It is translated as CASTRDRTDSPLHF. Complete variable domain (other parts from reference TRBV5-5 and TRBJ1-6): DAGVTQSPTHLIKTRGQQVTLRCSPISGHKSVSWYQQVLGQGPQFIFQYYEKEERGRGNFPDRFSARQFPNYSSELNVNALLLGDSALYLCASTRDRTDSPLHFGNGTRLTVT.

The J gene is TRBJ1-5, the V gene TRBV23-1; 10 bases are a match to TRBD1. TRBV23-1 is sorted into the ORF group, with uncertain function. CDR3 length: 16 residues. V lost 2 bases, J lost 11 bases, and 12 bases stayed unmatched. For the CDR3, the DNA is TGCGCCAGCAGTCAACGGGACAGGGGCCCTCATAAGACCCAGCATTTT. Residues: CASSQRDRGPHKTQHF.

This clone showed up just once. The chain joins TRBV19 to TRBJ2-1; 9 bases are a match to TRBD2. CDR3 length: 15 residues. The germline CDR1 and CDR2 sequences are LNHDA and SQIVND (reference sequence). The trim removed 3 bases at V and 0 bases at J, leaving 0 bases unmatched. The CDR3 coding sequence is TGTGCCAGTAGTATTAGCGGGAGCTCCTACAATGAGCAGTTCTTC. Translating it yields CASSISGSSYNEQFF.

This chain links TRBV5-1 with TRBJ1-2; D perhaps matches TRBD1 (5 bases). V lost 0 bases and J 4 bases, leaving 10 bases between the germline ends. From germline, CDR1 is SGHRS and CDR2 YFSETQ. There are 14 residues in the CDR3. CDR3 sequence (DNA): TGCGCCAGCAGCTTGGTTTTGGGGGGCTATGGCTACACCTTC. Amino acids: CASSLVLGGYGYTF.

This chain joins TRBV28 and TRBJ1-2; 10 nucleotides line up with TRBD1. The CDR3 contains 16 residues. V lost 3 bases, J lost 0 bases, and 4 bases stayed unmatched. CDR1 is MDHEN, CDR2 SYDVKM, per germline. The CDR3 loop is CASSFRQGATNYGYTF. In DNA, the CDR3 is TGTGCCAGCAGTTTTAGACAGGGGGCTACTAACTATGGCTACACCTTC.

The V and J genes are TRBV21-1 and TRBJ2-6; the table assigns TRBD2, which was not confirmed against the DNA. TRBV21-1 is given as a pseudogene. The CDR3 sequence is 17 residues long. The CDR3 spells CASRRNPGGTGANVLTF. The CDR3 coding sequence is TGTGCCAGCAGAAGAAACCCAGGAGGAACTGGGGCCAACGTCCTGACTTTC.

J is TRBJ1-2 and V is TRBV18; D gene ambiguous. The CDR3 loop spans 13 amino acids. Germline CDR1 is KGHSH and CDR2 is LQKENI. Trimming removed 3 bases from V and 5 bases from J, with 10 bases in between. CDR3 bases: TGTGCCAGCTCACCTTTGCGGGAATATGGCTACACCTTC. Translation: CASSPLREYGYTF.

The chain is built from TRBV28 and TRBJ2-1; TRBD2 might be the D (7 bases). Germline-derived CDR1 and CDR2 are MDHEN and SYDVKM. Between the trimmed V and J ends, which lost 2 bases and 4 bases, there was a span of 15 bases. The CDR3 totals 16 residues. The CDR3 here is CASSLGGRGSYNEQFF. CDR3 bases: TGTGCCAGCAGTTTAGGGGGGAGGGGGTCGTACAATGAGCAGTTCTTC.

The rearrangement links TRBV6-5 to TRBJ1-5; D gene unclear. Germline V gene sequence: CDR1 MNHEY, CDR2 SVGAGI. The CDR3 loop spans 15 amino acids. Trimming removed 6 bases at V and 4 bases at J, with 16 bases between. CDR3 sequence (DNA): TGTGCCAGCAGCCCCCGGAGGGTCGGGAATCAGCCCCAGCATTTT. Protein sequence: CASSPRRVGNQPQHF.

The J gene is TRBJ2-3, the V gene TRBV30; D is perhaps TRBD1 (5 bases). Trimming removed 3 bases from V and 9 bases from J, with 19 bases in between. Germline CDR1 and CDR2: GTSNPN and SVGIG (reference sequence). This CDR3 is 14 amino acids long. The CDR3 loop is CAWSLITGPGTQYF. The CDR3 DNA reads as TGTGCCTGGAGCCTCATTACTGGGCCAGGGACGCAGTATTTT.

The V and J genes are TRBV19 and TRBJ1-1; 10 nucleotides line up with TRBD1. The CDR3 has 16 amino acids. From germline, CDR1 is LNHDA and CDR2 SQIVND (reference sequence). J was trimmed by 1 base and V by 4 bases; bases with no gene match: 6. CDR3 loop: CASSTQTGGKNTEAFF. The CDR3 DNA reads as TGTGCCAGTAGTACCCAGACAGGGGGCAAGAACACTGAAGCTTTCTTT.

The chain has TRBV5-4 and TRBJ2-3; perhaps TRBD2 as D (5 bases). Germline V gene data show CDR1 as SGHNT and CDR2 as YYREEE (reference sequence). This CDR3 is built from 16 residues. Trimming left V 1 base short and J 0 bases short, with 12 bases between. The CDR3 reads CASSLSVGLSTDTQYF. CDR3 DNA sequence: TGTGCCAGCAGCTTGTCGGTTGGACTCAGCACAGATACGCAGTATTTT.

J is TRBJ2-2 and V is TRBV10-3, with D possibly TRBD2 on 6 matching bases. With 0 bases removed from V and 5 bases from J, the gap between germline ends came to 7 bases. The CDR3 is made up of 14 amino acids. Germline CDR1 reads ENHRY; CDR2 reads SYGVKD. CDR3 DNA: TGTGCCATCAGTGAGTCTGGGGGGACCGGGGAGCTGTTTTTT. This encodes CAISESGGTGELFF.

The chain employs TRBV6-5 and TRBJ2-1; the D is unclear. The CDR3 extends over 16 amino acids. From germline, CDR1 is MNHEY and CDR2 SVGAGI. V was pared by 4 bases and J by 0 bases, with 13 bases between. CDR3 nucleotides: TGTGCCAGCAGTTCTCTAGTAGCAAGCTCCTACAATGAGCAGTTCTTC. Protein sequence: CASSSLVASSYNEQFF.

V gene TRBV30 combines with J gene TRBJ1-5, with 11 bases identical to TRBD1. CDR1 is GTSNPN and CDR2 is SVGIG in the germline V gene (reference sequence). V lost 7 bases and J lost 6; bases outside the gene matches: 5. This CDR3 has 13 residues. The CDR3 is CASADRGRQPQHF. The CDR3 DNA reads TGTGCCTCGGCGGACAGGGGGCGTCAGCCCCAGCATTTT.

J is TRBJ1-1 and V is TRBV6-4, with D perhaps TRBD1 (5 bases). This CDR3 region has 14 residues. The V and J ends lost 5 bases and 0 bases respectively, with 10 bases between them. The germline gives CDR1 MRHNA, CDR2 SNTAGT. The DNA of the CDR3 is TGTGCCAGCAGTCGGGAGGGACTGAACACTGAAGCTTTCTTT. Protein: CASSREGLNTEAFF.

The chain uses TRBV10-1 and TRBJ2-3; TRBD2 matches at 8 bases. The CDR3 covers 15 residues. Germline V gene lookup returns CDR1 WNHNN and CDR2 SYGVQD (reference sequence). V was clipped by 0 bases and J by 3 bases; unmatched bases: 2. CDR3 loop: CASSESASGTDTQYF. CDR3 bases: TGCGCCAGCAGTGAGTCGGCTAGCGGGACAGATACGCAGTATTTT.

The rearrangement joins TRBV5-8 to TRBJ1-4; no definite D call. Germline V gene sequence: CDR1 SGHTS, CDR2 YDEGEE. CDR3 length: 15 amino acids. The V and J ends lost 4 bases and 0 bases respectively, with 10 bases between them. Written as DNA, the CDR3 is TGTGCCAGCAGCGTCGACGGGGCAACTAATGAAAAACTGTTTTTT. It encodes CASSVDGATNEKLFF.

The chain recombines TRBV11-2 with TRBJ2-7; unclear D gene. V dropped 0 bases and J dropped 4 bases, with 10 bases sitting between them. The CDR3 totals 14 residues. The V gene's germline CDR1 is SGHAT and CDR2 FQNNGV. The CDR3 DNA sequence: TGTGCCAGCAGCTTAGATACCTACGCATACGAGCAGTACTTC. It specifies CASSLDTYAYEQYF.